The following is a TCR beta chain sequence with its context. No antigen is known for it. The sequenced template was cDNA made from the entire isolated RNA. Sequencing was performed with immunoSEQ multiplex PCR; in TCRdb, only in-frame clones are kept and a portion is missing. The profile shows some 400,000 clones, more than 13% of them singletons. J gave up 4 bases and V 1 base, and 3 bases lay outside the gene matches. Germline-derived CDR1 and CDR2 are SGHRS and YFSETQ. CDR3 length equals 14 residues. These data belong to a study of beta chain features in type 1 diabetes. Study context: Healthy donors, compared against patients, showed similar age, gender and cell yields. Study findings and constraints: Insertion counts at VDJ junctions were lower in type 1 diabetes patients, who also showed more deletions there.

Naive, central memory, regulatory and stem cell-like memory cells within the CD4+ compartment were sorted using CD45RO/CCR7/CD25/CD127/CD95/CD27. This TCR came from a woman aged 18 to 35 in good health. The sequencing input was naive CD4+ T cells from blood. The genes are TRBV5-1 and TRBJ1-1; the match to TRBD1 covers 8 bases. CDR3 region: CASSLNRGITEAFF. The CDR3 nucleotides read TGCGCCAGCAGCTTGAACAGGGGGATCACTGAAGCTTTCTTT.